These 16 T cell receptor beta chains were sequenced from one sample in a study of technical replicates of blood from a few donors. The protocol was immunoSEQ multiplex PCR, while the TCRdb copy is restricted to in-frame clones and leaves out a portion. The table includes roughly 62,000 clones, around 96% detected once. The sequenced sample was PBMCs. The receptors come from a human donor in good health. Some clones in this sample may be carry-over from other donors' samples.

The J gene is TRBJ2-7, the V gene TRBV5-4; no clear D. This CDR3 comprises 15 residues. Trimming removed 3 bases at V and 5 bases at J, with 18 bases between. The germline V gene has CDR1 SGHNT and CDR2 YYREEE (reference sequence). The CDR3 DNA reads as TGTGCCAGCAGCTCCCCGTCCCGTCTGGCCCACGAGCAGTACTTC. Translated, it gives CASSSPSRLAHEQYF.

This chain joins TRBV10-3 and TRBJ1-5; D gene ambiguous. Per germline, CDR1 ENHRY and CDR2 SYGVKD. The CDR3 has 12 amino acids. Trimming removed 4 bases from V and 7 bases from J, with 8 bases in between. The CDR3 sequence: CAISVENQPQHF. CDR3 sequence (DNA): TGTGCCATCAGTGTGGAGAACCAGCCCCAGCATTTT.

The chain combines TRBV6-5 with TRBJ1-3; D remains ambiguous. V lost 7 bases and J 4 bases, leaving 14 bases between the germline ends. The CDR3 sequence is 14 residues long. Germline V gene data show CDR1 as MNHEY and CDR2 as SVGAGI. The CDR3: CASTPRGPGNTIYF. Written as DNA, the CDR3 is TGTGCCAGCACCCCCCGCGGTCCCGGAAACACCATATATTTT.

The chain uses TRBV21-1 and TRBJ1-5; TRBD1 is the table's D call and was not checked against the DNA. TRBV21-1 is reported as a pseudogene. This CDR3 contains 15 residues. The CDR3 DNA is TGTGCCAGCAGCATCCGGGACAGGGACAATCAGCCCCAGCATTTT. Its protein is CASSIRDRDNQPQHF.

Here the CDR3 DNA reads TGTGCCAGCAGCTCAACGAAGGGTAGGACAGAATCAGCCAAAAACATTCAGTACTTC. Its translation is CASSSTKGRTESAKNIQYF. The chain has TRBV5-6 and TRBJ2-4; D perhaps matches TRBD1 (6 bases). V lost 3 bases to trimming and J lost 0 bases, with 22 bases between them. CDR1 and CDR2 (germline): SGHDT, YYEEEE. This CDR3 has 19 amino acids.

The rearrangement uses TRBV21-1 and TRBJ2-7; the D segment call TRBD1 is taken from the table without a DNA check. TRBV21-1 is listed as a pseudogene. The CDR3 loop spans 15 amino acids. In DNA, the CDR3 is TGTGCCAGCAGAGAAACCGGGACAGGGGTGTACGAGCAGTACTTC. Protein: CASRETGTGVYEQYF.

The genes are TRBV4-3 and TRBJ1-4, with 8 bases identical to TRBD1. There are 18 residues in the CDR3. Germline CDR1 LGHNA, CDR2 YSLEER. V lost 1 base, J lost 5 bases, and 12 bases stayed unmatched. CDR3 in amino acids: CASSQVSPGQGLNEKLFF. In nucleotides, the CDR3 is TGCGCCAGCAGCCAAGTTTCCCCTGGACAGGGCCTAAATGAAAAACTGTTTTTT.

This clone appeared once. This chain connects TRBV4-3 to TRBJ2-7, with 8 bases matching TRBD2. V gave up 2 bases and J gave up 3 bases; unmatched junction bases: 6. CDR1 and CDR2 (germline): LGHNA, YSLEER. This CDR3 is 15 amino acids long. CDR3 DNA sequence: TGCGCCAGCAGCCAATATCTAGCGGGTTTCTACGAGCAGTACTTC. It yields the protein CASSQYLAGFYEQYF.

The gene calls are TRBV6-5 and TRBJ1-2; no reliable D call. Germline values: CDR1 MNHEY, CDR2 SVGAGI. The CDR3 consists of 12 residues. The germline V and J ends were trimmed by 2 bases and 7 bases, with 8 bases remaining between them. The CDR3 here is CASSYPNSGYTF. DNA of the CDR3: TGTGCCAGCAGTTACCCTAATTCTGGCTACACCTTC.

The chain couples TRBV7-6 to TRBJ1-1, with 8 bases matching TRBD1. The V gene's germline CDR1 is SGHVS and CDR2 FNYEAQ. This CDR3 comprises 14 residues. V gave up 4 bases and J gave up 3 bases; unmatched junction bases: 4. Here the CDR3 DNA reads TGTGCCAGCAGCTCAGGGGGCGCGTACACTGAAGCTTTCTTT. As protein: CASSSGGAYTEAFF.

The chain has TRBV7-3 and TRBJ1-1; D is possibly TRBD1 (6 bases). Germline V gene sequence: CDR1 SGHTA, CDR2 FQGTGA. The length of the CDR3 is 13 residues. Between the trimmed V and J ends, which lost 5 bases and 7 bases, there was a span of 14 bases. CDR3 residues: CASSLYRANEAFF. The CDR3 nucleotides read TGTGCCAGCAGCCTGTACAGGGCGAATGAAGCTTTCTTT.

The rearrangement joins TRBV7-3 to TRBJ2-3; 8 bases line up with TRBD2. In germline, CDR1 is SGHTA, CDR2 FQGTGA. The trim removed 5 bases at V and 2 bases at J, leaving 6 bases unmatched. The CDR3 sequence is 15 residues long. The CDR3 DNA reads TGTGCCAGCAGCCAACGGGGGGGAAACACAGATACGCAGTATTTT. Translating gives CASSQRGGNTDTQYF.

CDR3 loop: CASTPGGGASYNEQFF. For the CDR3, the DNA is TGCGCCAGCACCCCAGGAGGGGGCGCCTCCTACAATGAGCAGTTCTTC. The chain has TRBV5-1 and TRBJ2-1; possible D gene TRBD1, 7 bases. CDR3 length: 16 residues. The germline V and J ends were trimmed by 6 bases and 0 bases, with 16 bases remaining between them. Per the germline V gene, CDR1 is SGHRS and CDR2 is YFSETQ.

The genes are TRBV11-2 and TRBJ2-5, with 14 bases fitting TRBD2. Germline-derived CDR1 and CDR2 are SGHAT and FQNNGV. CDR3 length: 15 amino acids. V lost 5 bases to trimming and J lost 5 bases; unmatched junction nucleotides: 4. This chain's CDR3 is CASSNRLAGGETQYF. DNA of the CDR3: TGTGCCAGCAGCAACCGACTAGCGGGAGGGGAGACCCAGTACTTC.

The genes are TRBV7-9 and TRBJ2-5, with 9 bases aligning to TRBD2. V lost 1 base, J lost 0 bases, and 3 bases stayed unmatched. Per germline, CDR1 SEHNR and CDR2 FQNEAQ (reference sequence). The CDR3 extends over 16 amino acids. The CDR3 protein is CASSLVPSGNQETQYF. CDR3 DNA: TGTGCCAGCAGCTTAGTCCCTAGCGGGAACCAAGAGACCCAGTACTTC.

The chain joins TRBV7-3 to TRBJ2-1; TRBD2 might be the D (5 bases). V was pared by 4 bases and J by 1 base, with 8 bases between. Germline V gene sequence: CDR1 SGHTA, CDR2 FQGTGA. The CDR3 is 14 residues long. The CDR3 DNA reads TGTGCCAGCAGCTCCTCGGGGTCCTACAATGAGCAGTTCTTC. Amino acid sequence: CASSSSGSYNEQFF.